This TCR beta chain was obtained from a study of blood T cells in healthy people across ages. The V gene's germline CDR1 is DFQATT and CDR2 SNEGSKA (reference sequence). The V segment lost 6 bases and the J segment 0 bases; nucleotides outside the gene matches: 7. The CDR3 has 15 residues. This clonotype has a handful of counts. Together with a sample-barcoded 5' primer, a J-beta primer mix was included in a second PCR lasting about 7 to 12 cycles. TCRdb re-derived calls from the 5' RACE reads in MiXCR, one entry per CDR3 protein. The table shows around 700,000 distinct CDR3 sequences, with roughly 25% occurring only once. These records were also assigned to another study, of T cells of mothers and their children.

The rearrangement uses TRBV20-1 and TRBJ2-2, with TRBD1 matching 7 bases. The source is a boy aged 5-17 years in good health. The sample was blood. The chain's CDR3 is CSASRDSSNTGELFF. The CDR3 nucleotides read TGCAGTGCAAGCCGGGACAGTTCGAACACCGGGGAGCTGTTTTTT.